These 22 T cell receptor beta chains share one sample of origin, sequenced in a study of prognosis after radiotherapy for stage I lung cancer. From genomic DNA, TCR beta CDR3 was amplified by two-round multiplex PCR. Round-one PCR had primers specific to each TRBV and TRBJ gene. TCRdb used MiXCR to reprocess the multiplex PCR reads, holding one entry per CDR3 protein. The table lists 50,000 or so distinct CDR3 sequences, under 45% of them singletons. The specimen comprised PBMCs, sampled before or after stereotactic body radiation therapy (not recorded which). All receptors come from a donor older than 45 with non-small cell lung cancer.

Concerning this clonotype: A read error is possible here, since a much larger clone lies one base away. The CDR3 sequence: CASSLQWAAPREQFF. For the CDR3, the DNA is TGTGCCAGCAGTCTACAGTGGGCGGCCCCTAGGGAGCAGTTCTTC. The chain is built from TRBV6-2 or TRBV6-3 and TRBJ2-1; D gene ambiguous. The V end was cut by 5 bases, the J end by 10 bases, with 21 bases between. Looked up from germline, CDR1 is MNHEY and CDR2 is SVGEGT. This CDR3 comprises 15 residues.

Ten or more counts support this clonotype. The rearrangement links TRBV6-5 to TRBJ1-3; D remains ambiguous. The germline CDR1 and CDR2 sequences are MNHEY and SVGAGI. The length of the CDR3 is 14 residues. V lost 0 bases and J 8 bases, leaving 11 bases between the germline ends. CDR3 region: CASSYSAARDTIYF. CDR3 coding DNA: TGTGCCAGCAGTTACTCGGCAGCTCGGGACACCATATATTTT.

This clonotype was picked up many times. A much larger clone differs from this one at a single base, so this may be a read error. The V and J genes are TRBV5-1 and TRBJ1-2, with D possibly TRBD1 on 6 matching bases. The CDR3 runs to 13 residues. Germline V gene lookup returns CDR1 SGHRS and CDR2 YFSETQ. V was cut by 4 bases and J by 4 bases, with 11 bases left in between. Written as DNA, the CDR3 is TGCGCCAGCAGCGATCCGGACAGCTATGGCTACACCTTC. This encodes CASSDPDSYGYTF.

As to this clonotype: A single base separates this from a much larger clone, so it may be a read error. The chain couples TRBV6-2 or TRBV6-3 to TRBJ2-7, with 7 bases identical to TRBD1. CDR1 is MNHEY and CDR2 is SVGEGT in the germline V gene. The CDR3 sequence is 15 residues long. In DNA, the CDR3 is TGTGCCAGCACCCTTCTAGGGACAGACTCCTACGGGCAGTACTTC. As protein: CASTLLGTDSYGQYF.

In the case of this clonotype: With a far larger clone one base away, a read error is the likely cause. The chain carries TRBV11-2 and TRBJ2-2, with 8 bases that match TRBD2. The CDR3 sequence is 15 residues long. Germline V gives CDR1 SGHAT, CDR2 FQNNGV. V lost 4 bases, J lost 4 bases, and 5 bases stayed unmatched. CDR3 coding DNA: TGTGCCAGCAGCTCGGGACTAGGGTTCACCGGGGAGCTGTTTTTT. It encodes CASSSGLGFTGELFF.

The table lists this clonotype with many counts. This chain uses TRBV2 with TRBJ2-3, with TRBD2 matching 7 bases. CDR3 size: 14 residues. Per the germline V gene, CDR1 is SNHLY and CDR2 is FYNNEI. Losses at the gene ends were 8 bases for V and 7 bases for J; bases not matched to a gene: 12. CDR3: CASWEGRLSNTQYF. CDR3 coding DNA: TGTGCCAGCTGGGAGGGCAGGCTGAGTAATACGCAGTATTTT. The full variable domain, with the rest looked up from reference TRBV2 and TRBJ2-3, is EPEVTQTPSHQVTQMGQEVILRCVPISNHLYFYWYRQILGQKVEFLVSFYNNEISEKSEIFDDQFSVERPDGSNFTLKIRSTKLEDSAMYFCASWEGRLSNTQYFGPGTRLTVL.

The CDR3 region is CASSLGGEYNEQYF. Here the CDR3 DNA reads TGCGCCAGCAGCTTGGGTGGGGAATACAATGAGCAGTACTTC. This chain joins TRBV5-1 and TRBJ2-5; D is uncertain. V was cut by 0 bases and J by 11 bases, with 17 bases left in between. The CDR3 has 14 amino acids. CDR1 is SGHRS, CDR2 YFSETQ, per germline.

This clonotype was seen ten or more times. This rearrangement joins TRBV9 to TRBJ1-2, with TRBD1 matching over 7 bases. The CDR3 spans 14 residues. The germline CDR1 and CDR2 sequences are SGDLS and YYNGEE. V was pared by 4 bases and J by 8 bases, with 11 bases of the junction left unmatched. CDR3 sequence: CASSPRDSDGGYTF. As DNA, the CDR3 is TGTGCCAGCAGCCCCCGGGACAGCGACGGGGGCTACACCTTC.

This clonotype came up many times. CDR3 residues: CASSPYGQGPEEQFF. Written as DNA, the CDR3 is TGTGCCAGCAGTCCCTATGGACAGGGACCGGAGGAGCAGTTCTTC. The chain recombines TRBV28 with TRBJ2-1, with 8 bases fitting TRBD1. The V and J ends lost 5 bases and 10 bases, in that order; junction bases with no gene match: 13. CDR1 MDHEN and CDR2 SYDVKM come from the germline V gene. This CDR3 comprises 15 residues.

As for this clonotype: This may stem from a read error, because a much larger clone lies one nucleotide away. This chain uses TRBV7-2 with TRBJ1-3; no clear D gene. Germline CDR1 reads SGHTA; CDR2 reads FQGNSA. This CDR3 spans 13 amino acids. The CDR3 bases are TGTGCCAGCAGCCCCCTTGCGGGAAGCACCATATATTTT. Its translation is CASSPLAGSTIYF.

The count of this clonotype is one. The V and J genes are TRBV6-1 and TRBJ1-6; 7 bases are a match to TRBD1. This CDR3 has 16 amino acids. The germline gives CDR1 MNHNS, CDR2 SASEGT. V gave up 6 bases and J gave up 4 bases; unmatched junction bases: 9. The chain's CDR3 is CASSPTETGYNSPLHF. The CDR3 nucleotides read TGTGCCAGCAGCCCGACCGAGACAGGGTATAATTCACCCCTCCACTTT.

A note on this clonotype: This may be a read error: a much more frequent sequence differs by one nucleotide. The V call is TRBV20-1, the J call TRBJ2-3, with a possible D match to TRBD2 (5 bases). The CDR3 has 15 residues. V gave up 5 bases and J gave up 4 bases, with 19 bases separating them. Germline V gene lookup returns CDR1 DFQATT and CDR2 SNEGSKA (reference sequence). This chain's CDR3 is CSASRRLGEADTQYF. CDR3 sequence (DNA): TGCAGTGCTTCCCGGAGGTTGGGAGAGGCAGATACGCAGTATTTT.

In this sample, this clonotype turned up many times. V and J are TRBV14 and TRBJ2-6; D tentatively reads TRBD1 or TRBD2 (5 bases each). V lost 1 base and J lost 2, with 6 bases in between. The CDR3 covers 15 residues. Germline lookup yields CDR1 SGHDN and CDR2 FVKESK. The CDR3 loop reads CASSQGGAGANVLTF. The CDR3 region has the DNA TGTGCCAGCAGCCAAGGAGGGGCTGGGGCCAACGTCCTGACTTTC.

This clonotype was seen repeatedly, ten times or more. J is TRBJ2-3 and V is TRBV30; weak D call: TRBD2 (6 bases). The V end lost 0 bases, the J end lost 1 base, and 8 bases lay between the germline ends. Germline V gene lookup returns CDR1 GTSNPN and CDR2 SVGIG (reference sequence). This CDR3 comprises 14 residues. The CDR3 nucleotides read TGTGCCTGGAGTGTACCGGGGGGCACAGATACGCAGTATTTT. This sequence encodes CAWSVPGGTDTQYF. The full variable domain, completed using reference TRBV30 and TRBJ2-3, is SQTIHQWPATLVQPVGSPLSLECTVEGTSNPNLYWYRQAAGRGLQLLFYSVGIGQISSEVPQNLSASRPQDRQFILSSKKLLLSDSGFYLCAWSVPGGTDTQYFGPGTRLTVL.

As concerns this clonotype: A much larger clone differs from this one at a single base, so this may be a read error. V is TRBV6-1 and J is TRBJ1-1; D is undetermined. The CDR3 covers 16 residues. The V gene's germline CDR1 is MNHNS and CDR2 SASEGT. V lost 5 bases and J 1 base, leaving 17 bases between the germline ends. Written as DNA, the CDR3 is TGTGCCAGCAGTATGCCGCTAACGGTGGGGAACACTGAAGCTTTCTTT. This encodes CASSMPLTVGNTEAFF.

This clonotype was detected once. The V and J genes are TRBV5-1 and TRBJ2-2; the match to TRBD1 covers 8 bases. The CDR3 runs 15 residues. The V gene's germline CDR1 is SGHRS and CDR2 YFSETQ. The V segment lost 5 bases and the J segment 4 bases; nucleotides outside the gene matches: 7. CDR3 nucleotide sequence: TGCGCCAGCAGTTTAGGGACAGGAGCCACCGGGGAGCTGTTTTTT. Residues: CASSLGTGATGELFF.

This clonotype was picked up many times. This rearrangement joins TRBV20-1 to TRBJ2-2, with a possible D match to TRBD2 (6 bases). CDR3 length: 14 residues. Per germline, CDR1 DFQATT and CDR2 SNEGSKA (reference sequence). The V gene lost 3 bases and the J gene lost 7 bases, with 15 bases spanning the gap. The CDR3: CSASPTRGGGELFF. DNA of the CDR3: TGCAGTGCTAGCCCCACTAGGGGAGGCGGGGAGCTGTTTTTT.

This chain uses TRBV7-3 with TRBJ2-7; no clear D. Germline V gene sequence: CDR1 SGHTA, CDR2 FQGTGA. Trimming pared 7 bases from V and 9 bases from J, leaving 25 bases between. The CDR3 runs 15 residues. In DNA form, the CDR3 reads TGTGCCAGCATCTCTAACCCAGGTCTGGGTGCGGTGCAGTACTTC. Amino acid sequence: CASISNPGLGAVQYF.

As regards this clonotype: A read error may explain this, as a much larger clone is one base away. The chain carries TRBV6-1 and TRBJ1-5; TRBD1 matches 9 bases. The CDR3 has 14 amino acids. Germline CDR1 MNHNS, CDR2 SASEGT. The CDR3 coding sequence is TGTGCCAGCAGTGGACAGGGGGTGGATCAGCCCCATCATTTT. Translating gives CASSGQGVDQPHHF.

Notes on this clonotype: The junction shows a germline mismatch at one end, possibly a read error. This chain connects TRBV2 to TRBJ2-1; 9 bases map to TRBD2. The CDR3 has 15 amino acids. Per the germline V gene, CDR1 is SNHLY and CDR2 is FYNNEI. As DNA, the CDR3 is TGTGCCAGCACCACCGGGACTAGCCTATACAATGGGCAGTTCTTC. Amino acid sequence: CASTTGTSLYNGQFF. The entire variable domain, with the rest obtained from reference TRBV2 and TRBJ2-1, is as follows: EPEVTQTPSHQVTQMGQEVILRCVPISNHLYFYWYRQILGQKVEFLVSFYNNEISEKSEIFDDQFSVERPDGSNFTLKIRSTKLEDSAMYFCASTTGTSLYNGQFFGPGTRLTVL.

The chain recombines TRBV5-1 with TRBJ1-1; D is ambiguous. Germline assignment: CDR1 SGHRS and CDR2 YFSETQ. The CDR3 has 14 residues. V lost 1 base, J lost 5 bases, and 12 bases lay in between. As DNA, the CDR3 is TGCGCCAGCAGCTTGAGCGGGCAGAAAACTGAAGCTTTCTTT. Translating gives CASSLSGQKTEAFF.

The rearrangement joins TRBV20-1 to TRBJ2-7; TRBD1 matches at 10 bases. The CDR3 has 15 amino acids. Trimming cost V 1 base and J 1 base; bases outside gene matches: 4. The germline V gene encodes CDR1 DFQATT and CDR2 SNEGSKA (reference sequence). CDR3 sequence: CSARGGQGLSYEQYF. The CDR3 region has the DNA TGCAGTGCTAGAGGGGGACAGGGGCTTTCCTACGAGCAGTACTTC.